These 10 T cell receptor beta chains were sequenced from one sample in a study of CD8 T cells in Susac syndrome. Reverse transcription of roughly 0.5 to 1 ug RNA was carried out with random hexamers. MiXCR was run by TCRdb on the immunoSEQ multiplex PCR reads, yielding one entry per CDR3 protein. The sample includes about 150,000 distinct CDR3 sequences, approximately 94% of them seen just once. Source material: CD4+ T cells from PBMCs. These receptors all come from a human donor with Susac syndrome.

Here the CDR3 reads CASSPDGPTDTQYF. CDR3 nucleotides: TGCGCCAGCAGCCCGGACGGACCCACAGATACGCAGTATTTT. The chain has TRBV23-1 and TRBJ2-3; D is unresolved. TRBV23-1 is identified as an open reading frame with a role that is uncertain. The CDR3 is 14 amino acids. V was cut by 6 bases and J by 2 bases, with 12 bases left in between.

The gene calls are TRBV29-1 and TRBJ2-3; a possible D gene is TRBD2 (5 bases). The ends were cut back, 4 bases at V and 2 bases at J, with 10 bases in the middle. The CDR3 extends over 13 amino acids. The germline V gene encodes CDR1 SQVTM and CDR2 ANQGSEA. The CDR3: CSVAGILTDTQYF. CDR3 coding DNA: TGCAGCGTTGCGGGGATTCTCACAGATACGCAGTATTTT.

The CDR3 is CSVGVRGYTNTEAFF. CDR3 DNA: TGCAGCGTTGGAGTCAGGGGGTATACGAACACTGAAGCTTTCTTT. V and J are TRBV29-1 and TRBJ1-1, with TRBD1 matching over 7 bases. CDR3 length: 15 residues. Unmatched junction bases numbered 9, after V lost 4 bases and J lost 1 base. CDR1 and CDR2 (germline): SQVTM, ANQGSEA.

This sequence joins TRBV20-1 and TRBJ1-2, with 11 bases matching TRBD1. The CDR3 covers 15 residues. The junction had 9 bases not matched to a gene; V was cut back by 6 bases and J by 3 bases. Germline-derived CDR1 and CDR2 are DFQATT and SNEGSKA (reference sequence). CDR3 loop: CSAGTGGSLDYGYTF. As DNA, the CDR3 is TGCAGTGCAGGGACAGGGGGTAGTCTCGACTATGGCTACACCTTC.

The chain recombines TRBV20-1 with TRBJ2-5, with a tentative D call TRBD2 (6 bases). The germline gives CDR1 DFQATT, CDR2 SNEGSKA (reference sequence). V was trimmed by 3 bases and J by 4 bases, leaving 9 bases between them. This CDR3 spans 12 amino acids. CDR3 amino acids: CSASVGGETQYF. The CDR3 nucleotides are TGCAGTGCTAGTGTCGGGGGAGAGACCCAGTACTTC.

The chain combines TRBV9 with TRBJ2-3, with TRBD2 identical over 14 bases. The V gene end was trimmed by 3 bases and the J gene end by 6 bases; junction bases not matched to a gene: 6. Germline loops: CDR1 SGDLS, CDR2 YYNGEE. There are 16 residues in the CDR3. The CDR3 protein is CASSEGTSGGDDTQYF. Here the CDR3 DNA reads TGTGCCAGCAGCGAGGGGACTAGCGGGGGAGACGATACGCAGTATTTT.

The V call is TRBV25-1, the J call TRBJ2-4; 12 bases are a match to TRBD2. Germline V gene lookup returns CDR1 MGHDK and CDR2 SYGVNS. Trimming removed 1 base from V and 8 bases from J; junction bases left unmatched: 9. There are 17 residues in the CDR3. The CDR3: CASSESRTSGDSDIQYF. The DNA of the CDR3 is TGTGCCAGCAGTGAATCTCGGACTAGCGGGGACTCAGACATTCAGTACTTC.

This chain connects TRBV28 to TRBJ2-7; either TRBD1 or TRBD2 may fit D (6 bases each). V dropped 2 bases and J dropped 4 bases, with 12 bases sitting between them. The CDR3 has 14 amino acids. CDR1 and CDR2 (germline): MDHEN, SYDVKM. The CDR3 DNA is TGTGCCAGCAGTTTAGTTGGGGGGCAATACGAGCAGTACTTC. Translating it yields CASSLVGGQYEQYF. Using reference TRBV28 and TRBJ2-7 for the parts outside the CDR3, the full variable domain is DVKVTQSSRYLVKRTGEKVFLECVQDMDHENMFWYRQDPGLGLRLIYFSYDVKMKEKGDIPEGYSVSREKKERFSLILESASTNQTSMYLCASSLVGGQYEQYFGPGTRLTVT.

The gene calls are TRBV14 and TRBJ2-3; D not certain. This CDR3 comprises 16 residues. Germline CDR1 SGHDN, CDR2 FVKESK. Trimming cost V 1 base and J 2 bases, with 13 bases left between them. The CDR3 protein is CASSQGITAYTDTQYF. CDR3 nucleotide sequence: TGTGCCAGCAGCCAAGGAATTACGGCATACACAGATACGCAGTATTTT.

CDR3 sequence: CASSVESYAGGKYGYTF. CDR3 coding DNA: TGTGCCAGCAGCGTAGAGAGCTACGCGGGGGGAAAATATGGCTACACCTTC. The chain carries TRBV9 and TRBJ1-2; a possible D gene is TRBD1 (5 bases). Trimming took 0 bases from V and 5 from J, leaving 20 bases between them. Germline V gives CDR1 SGDLS, CDR2 YYNGEE. This CDR3 is 17 amino acids long.